This entry describes one TCR beta chain. The data are from a study of blood T cell repertoires in COVID-19. Study-wide context: Acute and convalescent COVID-19 samples came from the United States, Italy and Spain. T cells, B-cell-depleted T cells, or PBMCs provided the cDNA or gDNA that served as material.

Trimming took off 0 bases at V and 0 bases at J, with 11 bases between the two ends. This CDR3 comprises 17 residues. CDR1 and CDR2 (germline): LGHDT, YNNKEL (reference sequence). In the original analysis: Cell counts per sample came from amplifying reference gene primers. Clones were read by immunoSEQ multiplex PCR, and TCRdb kept only the in-frame ones, dropping some. V, J and clone size reflect that table, while D and trimming were determined from the DNA. This table holds approximately 210,000 clones, approximately 90% found once. The clonotype was recovered from a woman in her forties with acute or convalescent COVID-19. The sequenced material came from peripheral blood. V is TRBV3-1 (or the pseudogene TRBV3-2) and J is TRBJ1-4; tentatively, D is TRBD1 (6 bases). CDR3 DNA sequence: TGTGCCAGCAGCCAAGACAGGGGTAGGGCAACTAATGAAAAACTGTTTTTT. Its translation is CASSQDRGRATNEKLFF.